The 5 T cell receptor beta chains presented below share a single source sample, sequenced in a study of blood T cells in healthy people across ages. Using a J-beta primer mix together with a sample-barcoded 5' primer, a second PCR was run for roughly 7 to 11 cycles. TCRdb re-analysed the 5' RACE reads in MiXCR, keeping a single row per CDR3 protein. The repertoire holds about 570,000 distinct CDR3 sequences, with approximately 26% as singletons. This sample was also put to use in a study of T cells of mothers and their children.

The sample consisted of blood. Receptors originate from a boy aged 2 to 10 in good health.

V usage is TRBV10-1 and J usage is TRBJ2-5; 7 nucleotides align to TRBD1. Trimming cost V 0 bases and J 1 base; bases outside gene matches: 14. The CDR3 sequence is 19 residues long. Germline lookup yields CDR1 WNHNN and CDR2 SYGVQD (reference sequence). The CDR3 nucleotides read TGCGCCAGCAGTGAGTCTTCTCCCCCGGGACAGCTTATCCAAGAGACCCAGTACTTC. It encodes CASSESSPPGQLIQETQYF.

The rearrangement joins TRBV15 to TRBJ2-5; possibly TRBD2 for D (6 bases). The DNA end lines up better with TRBJ2-7; the J call may be wrong. Per germline, CDR1 LNHNV and CDR2 YYDKDF (reference sequence). This CDR3 has 17 amino acids. The CDR3 DNA follows: TGTGCCACCAGCAGAAGGGCGGGAACGGGAGTGTCCTACGAGCAGTACTTC. Encoded protein: CATSRRAGTGVSYEQYF.

This clonotype has more than one count but fewer than ten. CDR3 nucleotides: TGTGCCAGCTCATCGGAAACTGGGGAGACCCAGTACTTC. It is translated as CASSSETGETQYF. The chain couples TRBV18 to TRBJ2-5; D uncertain. With 5 bases removed from V and 5 bases from J, the gap between germline ends came to 12 bases. This CDR3 has 13 residues. The V gene's germline CDR1 is KGHSH and CDR2 LQKENI.

The chain couples TRBV3-1 to TRBJ2-7; 8 nucleotides line up with TRBD2. The CDR3 contains 18 residues. Unmatched junction bases numbered 16, after V lost 6 bases and J lost 0 bases. Germline lookup yields CDR1 LGHDT and CDR2 YNNKEL (reference sequence). The CDR3 sequence: CASRQTVPGLGSSYEQYF. DNA for the CDR3: TGTGCCAGCAGACAGACAGTACCGGGACTAGGGAGCTCCTACGAGCAGTACTTC.

This chain joins TRBV15 and TRBJ2-1, with D maybe TRBD2 (5 bases). Trimming shortened V by 0 bases and J by 5 bases, and 17 bases separated the two germline ends. Germline V lookup: CDR1 LNHNV, CDR2 YYDKDF (reference sequence). The CDR3 runs 17 residues. CDR3 loop: CATSRERDYPNDNEQFF. For the CDR3, the DNA is TGTGCCACCAGCAGAGAACGAGACTACCCAAACGACAATGAGCAGTTCTTC.